A selection of T cell receptor beta chains follows, all from one sample in a study of T cells in Graves' hyperthyroidism and ophthalmopathy. TCRdb fed the multiplex PCR reads into MiXCR, producing one record per CDR3 protein. Among 750,000 to 950,000 distinct CDR3 sequences listed, around 38% were seen once. The sample taken for sequencing was blood. These receptors were collected from a man in his late teens or twenties with Graves' hyperthyroidism. Each CDR3 is given with its conserved first and last residue. D genes are given only for firm matches. Clone size appears in some rows only: once, few, many, or a class for an expanded clone.

J	D	length	size	V	CDR3	DNA
TRBJ1-4	-	14	many	TRBV29-1	CSVERPTRGEKLFF	TGCAGCGTTGAGCGACCCACCCGCGGTGAAAAACTGTTTTTT
TRBJ2-7	-	12	-	TRBV13	CACEADAYEQYF	TGTGCCTGTGAGGCGGACGCCTACGAGCAGTACTTC
TRBJ1-2	-	11	many	TRBV29-1	CSVLIGYGYTF	TGCAGCGTCCTCATTGGGTATGGCTACACCTTC
TRBJ1-2	-	12	once	TRBV10-3	CAISQLNYGYTF	TGTGCCATCAGTCAGCTTAACTATGGCTACACCTTC
TRBJ1-5	-	14	-	TRBV12-3/TRBV12-4	CASSSGGVSQPQHF	TGTGCCAGCAGTTCCGGGGGCGTGAGTCAGCCCCAGCATTTT
TRBJ2-2	TRBD2	15	-	TRBV9	CASSTSGGGTGELFF	TGTGCCAGCAGCACCTCGGGAGGCGGGACCGGGGAGCTGTTTTTT
TRBJ2-5	-	13	-	TRBV10-3	CATTSGVQETQYF	TGTGCCACCACGTCCGGAGTCCAAGAGACCCAGTACTTC
TRBJ1-6	TRBD1	14	few	TRBV12-3/TRBV12-4	CASKTGGPNSPLHF	TGTGCCAGCAAGACAGGGGGGCCTAATTCACCCCTCCACTTT
TRBJ1-6	TRBD1	14	-	TRBV9	CASSAFTGGSPLHF	TGTGCCAGCAGCGCATTTACAGGGGGCTCACCCCTCCACTTT
TRBJ2-7	-	15	-	TRBV15	CATSSGTSSSYEQYF	TGTGCCACCAGCAGCGGGACCTCGAGCTCCTACGAGCAGTACTTC
TRBJ1-3	TRBD1	18	-	TRBV15	CATSRDGQGALNGYTIYF	TGTGCCACCAGCAGAGATGGGCAGGGGGCGCTTAATGGCTACACCATATATTTT
TRBJ2-3	TRBD2	14	-	TRBV25-1	CASSESGGAHTQYF	TGTGCCAGCAGTGAAAGCGGGGGGGCGCATACGCAGTATTTT
TRBJ1-4	-	15	many	TRBV7-9	CASSHPSRDNEKLFF	TGTGCCAGCAGCCACCCCTCCAGGGACAATGAAAAACTGTTTTTT
TRBJ1-5	-	11	once	TRBV2	CASRGRSAQHF	TGTGCCAGCAGGGGGAGATCAGCCCAGCATTTT
TRBJ1-3	-	15	-	TRBV7-2	CASSSTRVMQNTIYF	TGTGCCAGCAGCTCAACGAGGGTTATGCAAAACACCATATATTTT
TRBJ2-2	TRBD1	14	many	TRBV29-1	CSVEDRGRTGELFF	TGCAGCGTTGAGGACAGGGGGCGGACCGGGGAGCTGTTTTTT
TRBJ2-7	TRBD2	16	few	TRBV7-9	CASSPYTSGARRGQYF	TGTGCCAGTAGCCCGTATACTAGCGGGGCCCGTCGGGGGCAGTACTTC
TRBJ2-5	-	15	few	TRBV9	CASSAHQGLKETQYF	TGTGCCAGCAGCGCCCACCAGGGCCTGAAAGAGACCCAGTACTTC
TRBJ1-2	-	15	-	TRBV10-3	CAISGNRASVAGYTF	TGTGCCATCAGTGGTAACCGGGCCTCGGTCGCGGGCTACACCTTC
TRBJ1-2	-	15	-	TRBV5-8	CASSPSSGTDYGYTF	TGTGCCAGCAGCCCTAGCTCCGGGACGGACTATGGCTACACCTTC
TRBJ1-6	TRBD1	14	few	TRBV6-5	CATADRGRDSPLHF	TGTGCCACCGCGGACAGGGGACGGGATTCACCCCTCCACTTT
TRBJ2-5	-	13	few	TRBV5-8	CASSFGMQETQYF	TGTGCCAGCAGCTTCGGGATGCAAGAGACCCAGTACTTC
TRBJ2-7	-	12	many	TRBV5-1	CASSNSGHEQYF	TGCGCCAGCAGCAACAGCGGGCACGAGCAGTACTTC
TRBJ1-1	TRBD1	14	few	TRBV9	CASSQYDRGREAFF	TGTGCCAGCAGCCAATACGACAGGGGCCGAGAAGCTTTCTTT
TRBJ2-7	TRBD2	15	-	TRBV7-2	CASSSSSGGAYEQYF	TGTGCCAGCAGCTCGTCTAGCGGGGGGGCCTACGAGCAGTACTTC
TRBJ2-2	-	15	-	TRBV7-3	CASSSTGTLTGELFF	TGTGCCAGCAGCTCCACCGGGACTCTAACCGGGGAGCTGTTTTTT
TRBJ1-5	-	14	-	TRBV11-2	CASSQEQGWQPQHF	TGCGCCAGCAGCCAGGAACAGGGATGGCAGCCCCAGCATTTT
TRBJ2-7	TRBD2	19	few	TRBV2	CARIRISGTSGSHTYEQYF	TGTGCCAGAATACGTATAAGTGGGACTAGCGGGAGTCACACCTACGAGCAGTACTTC
TRBJ2-2	-	15	-	TRBV9	CASSVGGTNTGELFF	TGTGCCAGCAGCGTAGGAGGGACTAACACCGGGGAGCTGTTTTTT
TRBJ1-1	-	13	-	TRBV18	CASSPMGGSEAFF	TGTGCCAGCTCACCAATGGGGGGCAGTGAAGCTTTCTTT
TRBJ1-3	TRBD1	17	few	TRBV7-9	CASSRWDSSFSGNTIYF	TGTGCCAGCAGCCGGTGGGACAGCTCTTTCTCTGGAAACACCATATATTTT
TRBJ2-3	-	14	-	TRBV10-2	CASSESTRTDTQYF	TGCGCCAGCAGTGAGTCGACTCGGACAGATACGCAGTATTTT
TRBJ1-2	-	14	many	TRBV9	CASSGSHDNYGYTF	TGTGCCAGCAGCGGGAGCCACGACAACTATGGCTACACCTTC
TRBJ1-5	-	14	few	TRBV10-3	CASGPAGQIQPQHF	TGTGCCAGCGGCCCGGCGGGACAAATCCAGCCCCAGCATTTT
TRBJ2-6	-	16	few	TRBV5-8	CTKGGHDFSGANVLTF	TGTACCAAGGGCGGGCACGACTTCTCTGGGGCCAACGTCCTGACTTTC
TRBJ2-7	-	16	-	TRBV7-2	CASSGPRHRPNIEQYF	TGTGCCAGCAGTGGACCCCGACACCGCCCGAACATCGAGCAGTACTTC
TRBJ2-5	-	15	-	TRBV5-1	CASSPDGTEQETQYF	TGCGCCAGCAGTCCAGACGGGACCGAACAAGAGACCCAGTACTTC
TRBJ1-1	-	14	many	TRBV25-1	CASSPGFSNTEAFF	TGTGCCAGCAGTCCGGGGTTTTCGAACACTGAAGCTTTCTTT
TRBJ1-1	-	13	many	TRBV7-2	CASSPLLNTEAFF	TGTGCCAGCAGCCCACTTTTGAACACTGAAGCTTTCTTT
TRBJ2-5	TRBD1	16	many	TRBV24-1	CATSDTGTGGGETQYF	TGTGCCACCAGTGATACCGGGACAGGGGGGGGTGAGACCCAGTACTTC
TRBJ1-5	-	12	-	TRBV10-3	CAISGAEETQHF	TGTGCCATCAGTGGAGCGGAAGAGACCCAGCATTTT
TRBJ1-6	-	14	-	TRBV12-5	CASGLTGLTSPLHF	TGTGCTAGTGGTTTGACCGGATTAACTTCACCCCTCCACTTT
TRBJ2-7	TRBD2	15	-	TRBV7-9	CASSQDGRPSYEQYF	TGTGCCAGCAGCCAAGACGGGAGGCCCTCCTACGAGCAGTACTTC
TRBJ2-7	TRBD1	14	few	TRBV5-1	CASSLEGQYYEQYF	TGCGCCAGCAGCTTGGAGGGACAGTACTACGAGCAGTACTTC
TRBJ2-5	-	15	many	TRBV24-1	CATSDTGTLRETQYF	TGTGCCACCAGTGATACCGGGACACTGCGAGAGACCCAGTACTTC
TRBJ1-5	-	14	-	TRBV15	CATSSFLGGQPQHF	TGTGCCACCAGCAGCTTCCTGGGGGGGCAGCCCCAGCATTTT
TRBJ1-4	-	15	few	TRBV5-5	CASSSWSISYEKLFF	TGTGCCAGCAGCTCATGGAGTATCAGCTATGAAAAACTGTTTTTT